These 5 T cell receptor beta chains originate from one sample sequenced in a study of tumor-infiltrating lymphocytes in oesophageal squamous cell carcinoma. TCRdb passed the PCR reads through MiXCR, listing each CDR3 protein once. The table lists 15,000 to 20,000 distinct CDR3 sequences, 45% to 50% of them singletons. Material for sequencing was normal esophageal tissue next to the tumor. All receptors come from a female donor with esophageal squamous cell carcinoma.

This clonotype was counted a few times. The chain has TRBV7-9 and TRBJ1-2, with TRBD1 as a possible D gene (6 bases). This CDR3 is built from 14 residues. The V end lost 3 bases, the J end lost 5 bases, and 13 bases lay between the germline ends. CDR1 SEHNR and CDR2 FQNEAQ come from the germline V gene (reference sequence). The CDR3 coding sequence is TGTGCCAGCAGCTTCGCAGGGGCTGCTTATGGCTACACCTTC. Translation gives CASSFAGAAYGYTF. Drawing the rest from reference TRBV7-9 and TRBJ1-2, the complete variable domain is DTGVSQNPRHKITKRGQNVTFRCDPISEHNRLYWYRQTLGQGPEFLTYFQNEAQLEKSRLLSDRFSAERPKGSFSTLEIQRTEQGDSAMYLCASSFAGAAYGYTFGSGTRLTVV.

The rearrangement links TRBV7-6 to TRBJ2-7, with TRBD1 identical over 8 bases. TRBJ2-5 matches the DNA end more closely, so the J call is doubtful. This CDR3 is 15 amino acids long. Germline assignment: CDR1 SGHVS and CDR2 FNYEAQ. CDR3 nucleotides: TGTGCCAGCAGCCCCTCACAGGGGGGCGGAGAGACCCAGTACTTC. It codes for CASSPSQGGGETQYF.

There are many counts of this clonotype. This sequence joins TRBV12-3 or TRBV12-4 and TRBJ1-5, with TRBD1 matching 7 bases. J gave up 5 bases and V 6 bases, and 7 bases lay outside the gene matches. CDR3 size: 14 residues. The DNA for the CDR3 is TGTGCCAGCAGCTTGACAGGGAACTATCAGCCCCAGCATTTT. Translation gives CASSLTGNYQPQHF.

The gene calls are TRBV2 and TRBJ2-1; D is possibly TRBD1 or TRBD2 (5 bases each). CDR3 size: 11 residues. Germline V gene data show CDR1 as SNHLY and CDR2 as FYNNEI. V shed 8 bases and J shed 9 bases, with 11 bases lying between them. The CDR3 DNA reads as TGTGCCAGCTATCGGGGCGGTGAGCAGTTCTTC. As protein: CASYRGGEQFF.

This clonotype was counted ten times or more. The CDR3 DNA follows: TGTGCCAGCAGCGGAGGACAGGCGATAAGCTCCTACAATGAGCAGTTCTTC. It translates to CASSGGQAISSYNEQFF. The rearrangement links TRBV5-4 to TRBJ2-1; 7 bases map to TRBD1. Germline V gene sequence: CDR1 SGHNT, CDR2 YYREEE (reference sequence). The CDR3 is made up of 17 amino acids. Trimming took 4 bases from V and 0 from J; bases not matched to a gene: 10.